This T cell receptor beta chain was captured by sequencing in a study of cytomegalovirus exposure and HLA in healthy donors. Separate from the approximately 670-subject first cohort was the approximately 120-subject validation cohort, to which the donors belonged. The germline V gene has CDR1 SGHRS and CDR2 YFSETQ. V lost 4 bases, J lost 1 base, and 3 bases stayed unmatched. This CDR3 is built from 14 residues. The assay was immunoSEQ multiplex PCR, and TCRdb's table has in-frame clones only and misses some. This table holds roughly 84,000 clones, roughly 88% found once. Concerning this clone itself: As yet, its antigen is unknown.

Study-level points and caveats: Many donors shared some public TCRs, even though most TCR sequences were rare. In vitro work confirmed that three CMV-associated chains recognize CMV antigens. Among TCR beta chains, those listed as cytomegalovirus-associated numbered over 150.

This TCR came from a young man in good health and CMV-seronegative. Material: PBMCs. This sequence joins TRBV5-1 and TRBJ2-3; 7 positions agree with TRBD2. CDR3 amino acids: CASSTGGGTDTQYF. CDR3 DNA: TGCGCCAGCAGCACGGGGGGAGGCACAGATACGCAGTATTTT.